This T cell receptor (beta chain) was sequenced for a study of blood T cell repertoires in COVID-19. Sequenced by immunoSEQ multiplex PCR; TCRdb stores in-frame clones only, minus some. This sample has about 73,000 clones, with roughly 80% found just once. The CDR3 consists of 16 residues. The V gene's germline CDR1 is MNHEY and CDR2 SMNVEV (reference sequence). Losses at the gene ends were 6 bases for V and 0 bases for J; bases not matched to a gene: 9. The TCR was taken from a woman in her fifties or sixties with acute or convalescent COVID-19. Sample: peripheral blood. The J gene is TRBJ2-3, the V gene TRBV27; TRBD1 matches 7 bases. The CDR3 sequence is CASRPRTGPSTDTQYF. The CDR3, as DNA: TGTGCCAGCAGGCCCCGGACAGGCCCTAGCACAGATACGCAGTATTTT.